The rows below give T cell receptor beta chains drawn from one sample of a study of cytomegalovirus exposure and HLA in healthy donors. Produced via immunoSEQ multiplex PCR; TCRdb's table is partial and in-frame only. The sample contains some 140,000 clones, less than 90% of which appear only once. The sample was PBMCs. The source is a man between 18 and 35 years old in good health and CMV-seronegative. CDR3s include the opening cysteine and the closing phenylalanine or tryptophan. A D gene is named only where the DNA matches it firmly. Size tells how often a clone was seen (once, few, many) or the class of an expanded clone, and some rows leave it out.

len	v_gene	j_gene	d_gene	abundance	CDR3aa	CDR3nt
15	TRBV2	TRBJ2-1	-	-	CASSPFQGSYNEQFF	TGTGCCAGCAGCCCGTTCCAGGGATCCTACAATGAGCAGTTCTTC
15	TRBV7-9	TRBJ2-3	-	-	CASSLVGRATDTQYF	TGTGCCAGCAGCTTAGTGGGCCGCGCGACAGATACGCAGTATTTT
15	TRBV11-3	TRBJ2-2	-	-	CASSLDPGNTGELFF	TGTGCCAGCAGCTTAGATCCAGGGAACACCGGGGAGCTGTTTTTT
13	TRBV28	TRBJ1-5	-	-	CASRLISGMSQHF	TGTGCCAGCAGGCTAATATCGGGTATGTCCCAGCATTTT
13	TRBV9	TRBJ2-7	TRBD1	-	CASSAGQVYEQYF	TGTGCCAGCAGCGCCGGACAGGTCTACGAGCAGTACTTC
15	TRBV7-9	TRBJ2-2	TRBD2	-	CASSPRGGTGGELFF	TGTGCCAGCAGCCCGCGGGGGGGCACTGGCGGGGAGCTGTTTTTT
17	TRBV7-9	TRBJ1-2	-	-	CASSLPPSQGLNYGYTF	TGTGCCAGCAGCTTACCCCCCTCCCAGGGGCTTAACTATGGCTACACCTTC
14	TRBV7-6	TRBJ2-5	-	few	CASSLAGQPSPQYF	TGTGCCAGCAGCTTAGCAGGACAGCCGAGTCCCCAGTACTTC
12	TRBV7-2	TRBJ1-5	-	few	CASSLPGQPQHF	TGTGCCAGCAGCCTGCCCGGTCAGCCCCAGCATTTT
15	TRBV7-6	TRBJ2-1	TRBD2	-	CASSVGTSPLNEQFF	TGTGCCAGCAGCGTCGGGACTAGCCCCCTCAATGAGCAGTTCTTC
16	TRBV11-2	TRBJ2-7	TRBD1	-	CASSPRTGMASWEQYF	TGTGCCAGCAGCCCGAGGACAGGGATGGCCTCCTGGGAGCAGTACTTC
15	TRBV18	TRBJ2-3	TRBD1	-	CASSPRTGGSDTQYF	TGTGCCAGCTCACCCCGGACAGGGGGGTCAGATACGCAGTATTTT
16	TRBV7-2	TRBJ2-1	-	-	CASSLVGGAGYNEQFF	TGTGCCAGCAGCTTAGTGGGGGGAGCTGGTTACAATGAGCAGTTCTTC
14	TRBV5-1	TRBJ1-1	TRBD1	-	CASSLGDRNTEAFF	TGCGCCAGCAGCTTGGGGGACAGGAACACTGAAGCTTTCTTT
15	TRBV6-5	TRBJ2-3	TRBD2	-	CASSSTSGSPDTQYF	TGTGCCAGCAGTTCGACTAGCGGGAGCCCAGATACGCAGTATTTT
13	TRBV5-4	TRBJ1-1	-	few	CASSLDRNTEAFF	TGTGCCAGCAGCTTGGACAGGAACACTGAAGCTTTCTTT
17	TRBV19	TRBJ1-2	TRBD1	-	CASSISPMTGARYGYTF	TGTGCCAGTAGTATAAGTCCAATGACAGGGGCCCGCTATGGCTACACCTTC
17	TRBV27	TRBJ2-7	TRBD2	-	CASSLSPSGLAGLPQYF	TGTGCCAGCAGTTTATCGCCCTCGGGACTAGCGGGCCTCCCGCAGTACTTC
15	TRBV6-5	TRBJ2-7	-	once	CASSRGDRNSYEQYF	TGTGCCAGCAGTAGAGGAGACAGGAACTCCTACGAGCAGTACTTC
13	TRBV2	TRBJ2-2	TRBD1	-	CASKEDRAGELFF	TGTGCCAGCAAGGAAGACAGGGCCGGGGAGCTGTTTTTT
15	TRBV7-9	TRBJ1-2	-	-	CASSLSEGALYGYTF	TGTGCCAGCAGCTTAAGCGAGGGTGCGCTGTATGGCTACACCTTC
15	TRBV19	TRBJ2-5	-	-	CASSIIRGGQKTQYF	TGTGCCAGTAGTATTATTAGGGGGGGCCAGAAGACCCAGTACTTC
16	TRBV27	TRBJ2-7	-	-	CASRSLFRDTSYEQYF	TGTGCCAGCAGAAGTTTATTCCGGGACACCTCTTACGAGCAGTACTTC
15	TRBV15	TRBJ1-1	-	once	CATSRGGNLNTEAFF	TGTGCCACCAGCAGAGGAGGGAATTTGAACACTGAAGCTTTCTTT
14	TRBV4-1	TRBJ2-5	TRBD2	-	CASSTTSSQETQYF	TGCGCCAGCAGCACGACTAGCTCCCAAGAGACCCAGTACTTC
12	TRBV7-9	TRBJ1-4	TRBD1	-	CASSSGGDKLFF	TGTGCCAGCAGCTCAGGGGGCGACAAACTGTTTTTT
14	TRBV4-3	TRBJ1-4	-	-	CASSQAGSNEKLFF	TGCGCCAGCAGCCAAGCCGGGTCTAATGAAAAACTGTTTTTT